This T cell receptor (beta chain) was captured in a study of identifying expanded T cells in peripheral blood (dated by TCRdb to between 2018 and 2021). In the study overall: Technical replicates were generated by sequencing separate aliquots of the same genomic DNA pool, and four replicates were compared pairwise. Findings and caveats that apply to the study as a whole: Across all healthy donors, variance in clone template counts between approximately 2-week samples was found to increase significantly with total template count. Around 1.3 differentially abundant clones were flagged by the binomial model between technical replicates, whereas about 16 and 19 were flagged over around two weeks and four weeks, respectively. The authors expected that over much longer intervals, such as months to years, biological variance in healthy repertoires might increase even further. Across all healthy-donor time intervals, the beta-binomial model significantly cut both the number of clones called differentially abundant and the false-positive rate.

Remarks on this clone: The target of this receptor is not known. No much larger clonotype is one base removed from it; base qualities were not supplied.

The immunoSEQ Assay, which uses bias-controlled multiplex PCR amplification of genomic DNA, was used to profile TCRbeta CDR3 regions. As for the authors' bioinformatics: To quantify the absolute abundance of each unique TCRbeta CDR3 region, the sequences were collapsed and filtered. Two models were used to test differential abundance: a binomial model (Fisher-equivalent) and a beta-binomial model that adds time-dependent variance fitted from healthy donors. Clones with fewer than 5 combined templates were removed, and a clone was called differentially abundant if the clone's Benjamini-Hochberg FDR was below 0.01. The form v = (b*log(k)+a)^2 was used to model beta-binomial variance as a function of total template count across the two samples. TCRdb carries this immuneACCESS record with in-frame sequences only. Its versions omit some clonotypes, under half of them owing to an unresolved V gene in the studies checked, with the rest unexplained. V, J and clone size were drawn from that table, and D and trimming were deduced from the DNA. In all, the sample holds some 75,000 clones, and almost 90% of those were seen once. Roughly 3% of the sample goes to the ten largest clones.

The germline V gene specifies MDHEN as CDR1 and SYDVKM as CDR2. Germline trimming amounts to 5 bases on V and 6 bases on J, with 4 as the count of junction bases outside the gene matches. Measured from the cysteine to the phenylalanine, the CDR3 is 15 residues long. Only the CDR3 part of the read is kept: 45 bases, read in frame from the first base. No immune events such as infections were documented for the healthy donors during the collection period. Time-dependent variance in a beta-binomial model of T-cell clone differential abundance was calibrated using healthy-donor blood repertoires as a training cohort. The training cohort included around ten healthy donors, of whom 3 were female and 7 were male. On average the donors were 43 years old, and their ages spanned roughly 29 to 70 years. Whole blood from each healthy donor was obtained from a commercial supplier and was collected at three time points roughly 14 days apart. For immunosequencing, genomic DNA was extracted from unsorted whole blood.

This receptor chain uses TRBV28 and TRBJ2-1, and 13 bases in between align with TRBD2. Sequencing was performed on blood. The TCR was taken from a person aged 18 to 70 in good health. The CDR3 in this case is CASSTTSGGVNEQFF. The DNA is as follows: TGTGCCAGCAGTACCACTAGCGGGGGGGTCAATGAGCAGTTCTTC.